The rows below give T cell receptor beta chains drawn from one sample of a study of shared clonotypes between healthy human individuals. Repertoires were generated with immunoSEQ multiplex PCR, while TCRdb's copy carries only in-frame clones and drops some. The sample has about 2.3 million clones; 85% to 95% are singletons. Sequencing input: naive CD4+ T cells from PBMCs. The source of these receptors is a man between 18 and 29 years old in good health. Some clones in this sample may be carry-over from other donors' samples. The CDR3 runs from the conserved cysteine through the conserved F or W. Each record gives: V gene, J gene, D gene, clone size, CDR3 length, CDR3 DNA, CDR3 protein. The D gene is left open where the match is weak. A clone size is listed for some rows: how often the clone was seen (once, few, many), or a class if it is expanded.

>TRBV19|TRBJ1-4|NA|NA|13
TGTGCCAGCCACATTCCCGGGGGTGAAAAACTGTTTTTT
CASHIPGGEKLFF
>TRBV5-1|TRBJ2-3|NA|NA|14
TGCGCCAGCAGCTTGGAAGGGATCACAGATACGCAGTATTTT
CASSLEGITDTQYF
>TRBV6-4|TRBJ2-3|TRBD1|NA|15
TGTGCCAGCAGTCGACAGGGGATTGGCACAGATACGCAGTATTTT
CASSRQGIGTDTQYF
>TRBV30|TRBJ2-7|NA|NA|13
TGTGCCTGGAGTAATCTTGACTCCTACGAGCAGTACTTC
CAWSNLDSYEQYF
>TRBV28|TRBJ2-6|TRBD1|NA|16
TGTGCCAGCAGGTCAAACAGGGGGTCTGGGGCCAACGTCCTGACTTTC
CASRSNRGSGANVLTF
>TRBV6-6|TRBJ2-7|NA|NA|14
TGTGCCAGCAGTAATCCCCCTTTGGTCCACGAGCAGTACTTC
CASSNPPLVHEQYF
>TRBV4-1|TRBJ1-2|NA|NA|14
TGCGCCAGCAGCCAAGCTGGGAGTGACTATGGCTACACCTTC
CASSQAGSDYGYTF
>TRBV4-2|TRBJ1-2|TRBD1|NA|17
TGTGCCAGCAGCCAAGAATCTGGCAGAGGGGGCGCGCATGGCTACACCTTC
CASSQESGRGGAHGYTF
>TRBV7-9|TRBJ2-2|NA|few|12
TGTGCCAGCAGCCTTAACACCGGGGAGCTGTTTTTT
CASSLNTGELFF
>TRBV19|TRBJ1-2|NA|once|13
TGTGCCAGTAGTACTCCAGGGAACTATGGCTACACCTTC
CASSTPGNYGYTF
>TRBV7-9|TRBJ1-1|NA|few|13
TGTGCCAGCAGCTTAGCAGGTAACACTGAAGCTTTCTTT
CASSLAGNTEAFF
>TRBV4-3|TRBJ1-2|TRBD1|once|13
TGCGCCAGCAGCCAAGAGTTCGGACAGGCCTACACCTTC
CASSQEFGQAYTF
>TRBV11-2|TRBJ2-7|NA|NA|14
TGTGCCAGCAGCCCACTTGGGACTGCTAACCAGCAGTACTTC
CASSPLGTANQQYF
>TRBV4-1|TRBJ1-1|NA|NA|15
TGCGCCAGCAGCCAAGATCAAAGAGGGTGGACTGAAGCTTTCTTT
CASSQDQRGWTEAFF
>TRBV2|TRBJ2-3|NA|NA|11
TGTGCCAGCACATTCACAGATACGCAGTATTTT
CASTFTDTQYF